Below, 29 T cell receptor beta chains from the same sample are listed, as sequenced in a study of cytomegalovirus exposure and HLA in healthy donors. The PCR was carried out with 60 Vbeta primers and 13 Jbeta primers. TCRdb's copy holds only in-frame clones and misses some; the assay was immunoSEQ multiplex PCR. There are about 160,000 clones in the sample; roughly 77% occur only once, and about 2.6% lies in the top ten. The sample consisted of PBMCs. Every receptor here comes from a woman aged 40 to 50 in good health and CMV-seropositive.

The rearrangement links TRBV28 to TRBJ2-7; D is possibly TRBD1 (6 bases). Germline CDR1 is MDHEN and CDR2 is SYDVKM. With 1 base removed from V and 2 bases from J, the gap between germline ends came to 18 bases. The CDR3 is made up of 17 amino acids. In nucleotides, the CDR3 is TGTGCCAGCAGTTTATCCCCTCCCTCCGACAGGCCCTACGAGCAGTACTTC. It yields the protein CASSLSPPSDRPYEQYF.

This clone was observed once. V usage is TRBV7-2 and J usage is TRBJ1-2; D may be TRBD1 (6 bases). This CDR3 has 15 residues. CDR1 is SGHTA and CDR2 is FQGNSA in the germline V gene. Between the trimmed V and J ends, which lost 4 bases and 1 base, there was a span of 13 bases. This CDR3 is CASSSRDTINYGYTF. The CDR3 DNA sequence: TGTGCCAGCAGCTCACGGGACACCATTAACTATGGCTACACCTTC. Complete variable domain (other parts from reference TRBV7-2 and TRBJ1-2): GAGVSQSPSNKVTEKGKDVELRCDPISGHTALYWYRQSLGQGLEFLIYFQGNSAPDKSGLPSDRFSAERTGGSVSTLTIQRTQQEDSAVYLCASSSRDTINYGYTFGSGTRLTVV.

DNA for the CDR3: TGTGCCAGCAGTTACAAGGGGGCCACTAATGAAAAACTGTTTTTT. This sequence encodes CASSYKGATNEKLFF. This chain links TRBV6-5 with TRBJ1-4; 7 bases fit TRBD1. The V gene end was trimmed by 2 bases and the J gene end by 2 bases; junction bases not matched to a gene: 2. Germline CDR1 and CDR2: MNHEY and SVGAGI. CDR3 length: 15 residues.

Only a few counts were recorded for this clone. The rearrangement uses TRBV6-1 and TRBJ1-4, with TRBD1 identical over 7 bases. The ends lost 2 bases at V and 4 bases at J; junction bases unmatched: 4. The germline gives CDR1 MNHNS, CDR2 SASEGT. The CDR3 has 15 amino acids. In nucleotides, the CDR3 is TGTGCCAGCAGTGAACGGGACAGTTTTAATGAAAAACTGTTTTTT. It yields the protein CASSERDSFNEKLFF.

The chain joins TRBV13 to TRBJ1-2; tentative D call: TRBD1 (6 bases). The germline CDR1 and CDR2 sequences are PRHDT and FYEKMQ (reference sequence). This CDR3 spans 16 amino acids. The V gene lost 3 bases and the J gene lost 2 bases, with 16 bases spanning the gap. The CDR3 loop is CASSFRGSDVNYGYTF. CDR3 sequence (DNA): TGTGCCAGCAGCTTCAGGGGATCGGACGTAAACTATGGCTACACCTTC.

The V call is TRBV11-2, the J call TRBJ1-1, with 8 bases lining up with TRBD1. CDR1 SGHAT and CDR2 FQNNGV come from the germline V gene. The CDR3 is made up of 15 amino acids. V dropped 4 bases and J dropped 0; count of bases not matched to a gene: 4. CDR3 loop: CASSSRQGLNTEAFF. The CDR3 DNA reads TGTGCCAGCAGCTCCCGACAGGGGTTGAACACTGAAGCTTTCTTT.

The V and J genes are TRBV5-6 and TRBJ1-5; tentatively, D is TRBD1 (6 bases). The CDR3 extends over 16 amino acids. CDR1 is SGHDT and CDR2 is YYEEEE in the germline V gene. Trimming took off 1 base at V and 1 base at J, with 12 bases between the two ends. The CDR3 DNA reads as TGTGCCAGCAGCTTGTTTTCAGGGGCGAGCAATCAGCCCCAGCATTTT. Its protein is CASSLFSGASNQPQHF.

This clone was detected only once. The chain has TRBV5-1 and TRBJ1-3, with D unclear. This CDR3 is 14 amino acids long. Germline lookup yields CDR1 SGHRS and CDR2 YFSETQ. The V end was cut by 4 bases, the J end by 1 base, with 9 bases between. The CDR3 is CASSLGVSGNTIYF. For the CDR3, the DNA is TGCGCCAGCAGCCTCGGGGTTTCTGGAAACACCATATATTTT.

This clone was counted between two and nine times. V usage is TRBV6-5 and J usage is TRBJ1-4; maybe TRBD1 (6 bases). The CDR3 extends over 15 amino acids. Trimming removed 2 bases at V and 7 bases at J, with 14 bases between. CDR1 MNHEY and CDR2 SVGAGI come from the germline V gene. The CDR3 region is CASSYQYRAGEKLFF. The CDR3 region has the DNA TGTGCCAGCAGTTACCAGTACAGGGCAGGTGAAAAACTGTTTTTT.

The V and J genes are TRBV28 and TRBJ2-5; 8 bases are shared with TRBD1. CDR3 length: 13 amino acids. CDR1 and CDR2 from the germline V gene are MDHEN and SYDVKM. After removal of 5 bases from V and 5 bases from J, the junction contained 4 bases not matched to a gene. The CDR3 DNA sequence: TGTGCCAGCAGTCCAGGGGGCACGGAGACCCAGTACTTC. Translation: CASSPGGTETQYF.

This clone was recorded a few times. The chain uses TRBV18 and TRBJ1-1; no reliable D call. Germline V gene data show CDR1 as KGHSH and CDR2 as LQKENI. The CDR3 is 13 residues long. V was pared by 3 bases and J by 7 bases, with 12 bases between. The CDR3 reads CASSPPGENEAFF. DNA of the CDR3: TGTGCCAGCTCACCCCCCGGGGAGAATGAAGCTTTCTTT.

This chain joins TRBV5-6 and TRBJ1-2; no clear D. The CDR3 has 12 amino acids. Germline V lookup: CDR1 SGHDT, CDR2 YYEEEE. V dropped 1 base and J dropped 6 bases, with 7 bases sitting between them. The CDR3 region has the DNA TGTGCCAGCAGCTTGCGTCGGGATGGCTACACCTTC. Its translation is CASSLRRDGYTF. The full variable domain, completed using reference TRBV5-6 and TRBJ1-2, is DAGVTQSPTHLIKTRGQQVTLRCSPKSGHDTVSWYQQALGQGPQFIFQYYEEEERQRGNFPDRFSGHQFPNYSSELNVNALLLGDSALYLCASSLRRDGYTFGSGTRLTVV.

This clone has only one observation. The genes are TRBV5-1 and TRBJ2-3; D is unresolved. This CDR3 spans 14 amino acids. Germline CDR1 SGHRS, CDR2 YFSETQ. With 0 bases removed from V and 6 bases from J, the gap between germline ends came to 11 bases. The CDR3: CASSLDRAYDTQYF. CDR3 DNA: TGCGCCAGCAGCTTGGATCGAGCATACGATACGCAGTATTTT.

CDR3 in amino acids: CASSNTGTALGTQYF. The CDR3 DNA sequence: TGTGCCAGCAGCAACACCGGGACAGCCCTTGGGACCCAGTACTTC. The chain combines TRBV5-4 with TRBJ2-5; 7 bases map to TRBD1. V shed 4 bases, J shed 7 bases, and the junction held 13 bases outside the gene matches. The CDR3 totals 15 residues. Germline values: CDR1 SGHNT, CDR2 YYREEE (reference sequence).

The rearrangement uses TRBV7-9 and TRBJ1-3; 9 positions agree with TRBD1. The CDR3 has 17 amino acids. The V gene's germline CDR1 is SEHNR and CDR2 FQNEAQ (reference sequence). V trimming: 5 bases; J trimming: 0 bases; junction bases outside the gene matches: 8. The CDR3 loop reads CASSTDRGSSSGNTIYF. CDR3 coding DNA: TGTGCCAGCAGCACAGACAGGGGGTCGAGCTCTGGAAACACCATATATTTT. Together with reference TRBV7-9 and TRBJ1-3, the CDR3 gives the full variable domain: DTGVSQNPRHKITKRGQNVTFRCDPISEHNRLYWYRQTLGQGPEFLTYFQNEAQLEKSRLLSDRFSAERPKGSFSTLEIQRTEQGDSAMYLCASSTDRGSSSGNTIYFGEGSWLTVV.

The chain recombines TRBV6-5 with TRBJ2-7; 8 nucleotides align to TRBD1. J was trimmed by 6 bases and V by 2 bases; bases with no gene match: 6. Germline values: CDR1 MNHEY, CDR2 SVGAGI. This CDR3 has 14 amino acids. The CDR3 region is CASSYTDRVGEQYF. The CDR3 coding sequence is TGTGCCAGCAGTTACACGGACAGGGTAGGCGAGCAGTACTTC.

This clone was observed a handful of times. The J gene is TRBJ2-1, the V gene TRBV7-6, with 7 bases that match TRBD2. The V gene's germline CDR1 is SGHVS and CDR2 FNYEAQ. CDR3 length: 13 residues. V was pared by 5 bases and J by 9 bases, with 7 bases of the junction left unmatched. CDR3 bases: TGTGCCAGCAGCCCGACTAGCTTGGGTGAGCAGTTCTTC. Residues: CASSPTSLGEQFF.

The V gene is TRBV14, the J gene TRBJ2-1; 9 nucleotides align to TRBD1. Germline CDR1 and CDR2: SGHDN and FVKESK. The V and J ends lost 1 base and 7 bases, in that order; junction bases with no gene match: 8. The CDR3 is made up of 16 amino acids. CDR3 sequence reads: CASSQVGTGSWNEQFF. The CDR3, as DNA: TGTGCCAGCAGCCAAGTTGGGACAGGGAGTTGGAATGAGCAGTTCTTC.

The CDR3 region has the DNA TGTGCCAGCAGCGTAGCGGCTAGCGGGGGGCATACCTACGAGCAGTACTTC. Amino acid sequence: CASSVAASGGHTYEQYF. The V and J genes are TRBV9 and TRBJ2-5, with 11 bases aligning to TRBD2. Gene TRBJ2-7 matches the end of the DNA better, so the J call may be wrong. Germline loops: CDR1 SGDLS, CDR2 YYNGEE. CDR3 length: 17 amino acids.

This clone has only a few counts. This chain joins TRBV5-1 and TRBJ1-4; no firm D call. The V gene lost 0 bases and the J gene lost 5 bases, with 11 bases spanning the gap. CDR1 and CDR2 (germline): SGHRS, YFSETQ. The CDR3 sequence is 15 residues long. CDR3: CASSLGSAGNEKLFF. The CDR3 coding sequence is TGCGCCAGCAGCTTGGGTTCCGCGGGGAATGAAAAACTGTTTTTT.

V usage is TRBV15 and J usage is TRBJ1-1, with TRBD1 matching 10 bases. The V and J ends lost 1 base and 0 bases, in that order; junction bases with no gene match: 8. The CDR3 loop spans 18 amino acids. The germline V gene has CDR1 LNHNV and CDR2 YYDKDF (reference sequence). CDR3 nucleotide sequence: TGTGCCACCAGCAGAGGGGGACAGGGGCAATTCATGAACACTGAAGCTTTCTTT. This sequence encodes CATSRGGQGQFMNTEAFF.

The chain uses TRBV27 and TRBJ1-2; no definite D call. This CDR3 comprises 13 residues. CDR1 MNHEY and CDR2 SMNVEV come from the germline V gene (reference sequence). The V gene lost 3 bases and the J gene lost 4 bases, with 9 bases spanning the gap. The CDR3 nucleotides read TGTGCCAGCAGTTTGGAGGGTAGCTATGGCTACACCTTC. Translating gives CASSLEGSYGYTF.

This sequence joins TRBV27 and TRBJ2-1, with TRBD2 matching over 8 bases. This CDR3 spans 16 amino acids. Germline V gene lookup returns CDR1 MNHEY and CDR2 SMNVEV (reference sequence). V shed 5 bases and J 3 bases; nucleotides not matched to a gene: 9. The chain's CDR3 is CASSPRGSGGYNEQFF. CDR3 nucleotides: TGTGCCAGCAGTCCTCGAGGCAGCGGGGGCTACAATGAGCAGTTCTTC.

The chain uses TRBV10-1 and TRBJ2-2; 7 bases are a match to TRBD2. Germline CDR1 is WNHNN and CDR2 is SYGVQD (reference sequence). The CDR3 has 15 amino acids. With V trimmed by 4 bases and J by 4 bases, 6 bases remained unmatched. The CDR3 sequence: CASSGGRAGTGELFF. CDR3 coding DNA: TGCGCCAGCAGTGGAGGGAGGGCGGGCACCGGGGAGCTGTTTTTT.

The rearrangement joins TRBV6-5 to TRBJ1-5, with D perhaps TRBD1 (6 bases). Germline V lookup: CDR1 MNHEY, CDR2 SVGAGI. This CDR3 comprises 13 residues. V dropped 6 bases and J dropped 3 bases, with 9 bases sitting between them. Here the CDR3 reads CASRGQNNQPQHF. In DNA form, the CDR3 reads TGTGCCAGCAGAGGACAGAACAATCAGCCCCAGCATTTT.

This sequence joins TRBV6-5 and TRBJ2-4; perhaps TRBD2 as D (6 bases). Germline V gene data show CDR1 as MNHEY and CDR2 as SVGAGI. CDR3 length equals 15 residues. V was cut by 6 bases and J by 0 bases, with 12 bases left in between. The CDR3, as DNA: TGTGCCAGCAGCATAGGAGGGTTAGCCAAAAACATTCAGTACTTC. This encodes CASSIGGLAKNIQYF.

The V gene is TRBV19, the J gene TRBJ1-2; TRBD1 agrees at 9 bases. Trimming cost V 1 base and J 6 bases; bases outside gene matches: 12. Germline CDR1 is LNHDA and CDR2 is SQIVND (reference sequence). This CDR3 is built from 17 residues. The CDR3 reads CASSIGPGQGVSNGYTF. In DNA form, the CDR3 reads TGTGCCAGTAGTATAGGTCCGGGACAGGGAGTTTCAAATGGCTACACCTTC.

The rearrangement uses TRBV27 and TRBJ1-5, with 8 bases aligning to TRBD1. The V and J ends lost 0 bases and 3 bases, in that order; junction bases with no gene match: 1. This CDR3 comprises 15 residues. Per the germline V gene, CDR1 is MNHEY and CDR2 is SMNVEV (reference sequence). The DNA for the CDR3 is TGTGCCAGCAGTTTATCGGGACAGGACAATCAGCCCCAGCATTTT. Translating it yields CASSLSGQDNQPQHF.

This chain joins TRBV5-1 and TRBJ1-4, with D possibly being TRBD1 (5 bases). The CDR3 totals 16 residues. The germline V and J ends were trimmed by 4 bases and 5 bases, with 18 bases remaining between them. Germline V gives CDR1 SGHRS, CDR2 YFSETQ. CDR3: CASSGTDKTGNEKLFF. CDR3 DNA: TGCGCCAGCAGCGGCACTGACAAAACAGGAAATGAAAAACTGTTTTTT. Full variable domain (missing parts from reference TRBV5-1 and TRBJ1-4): KAGVTQTPRYLIKTRGQQVTLSCSPISGHRSVSWYQQTPGQGLQFLFEYFSETQRNKGNFPGRFSGRQFSNSRSEMNVSTLELGDSALYLCASSGTDKTGNEKLFFGSGTQLSVL.